A selection of T cell receptor beta chains follows, all from one sample in a study of Graves' ophthalmopathy and Graves' hyperthyroidism. TCRdb reprocessed the multiplex PCR reads with MiXCR, giving one entry per CDR3 protein. Of 600,000 to 950,000 distinct CDR3 sequences in the sample, 40% were seen once. The sequenced material came from peripheral blood. Every receptor here comes from an adult man with Graves' ophthalmopathy. Each CDR3 is given with its conserved first and last residue. A D gene is named only where the DNA matches it firmly. Clone sizes are given selectively: once, few, many, or a class where the clone is expanded.

>.|TRBV10-3|.|TRBJ2-7
TGTGCCAGCAGCATAAACGGGGGTGGATCCTACGAGCAGTACTTC
CASSINGGGSYEQYF
>.|TRBV12-3/TRBV12-4|.|TRBJ1-4
TGTGCCAGCAGTCCGGGACCGCGGAATGAAAAACTGTTTTTT
CASSPGPRNEKLFF
>few|TRBV12-3/TRBV12-4|TRBD1|TRBJ1-5
TGTGCCAGCAGTTTAAAACAGGGGAGCAATCAGCCCCAGCATTTT
CASSLKQGSNQPQHF
>many|TRBV7-7|.|TRBJ1-3
TGTGCCAGCAGCTTAACGAGCTCTGGAAACACCATATATTTT
CASSLTSSGNTIYF
>.|TRBV7-2|.|TRBJ2-1
TGTGCCAGCAGGCGGGACAGCACTTACGAGCAGTTCTTC
CASRRDSTYEQFF
>many|TRBV24-1|TRBD1|TRBJ1-5
TGTGCCACCAGTGTGCCGGGACAGGCCTTTAGCAATCAGCCCCAGCATTTT
CATSVPGQAFSNQPQHF
>few|TRBV10-3|TRBD1|TRBJ2-7
TGTGCCAGCAGGGACCATGGGACAGGTGAGGCCTACGAGCAGTACTTC
CASRDHGTGEAYEQYF
>.|TRBV15|.|TRBJ1-6
TGTGCCACCAGCAGAGATCGCCCAAATTCACCCCTCCACTTT
CATSRDRPNSPLHF
>.|TRBV7-9|TRBD1|TRBJ2-2
TGTGCCAGCAGCTCAAGCCCAGGACAGGATTACACCGGGGAGCTGTTTTTT
CASSSSPGQDYTGELFF
>few|TRBV9|.|TRBJ1-1
TGTGCCAGCAGCACCAGGGGTCTTGAAGCTTTCTTT
CASSTRGLEAFF
>.|TRBV2|TRBD2|TRBJ2-7
TGTGCCAGAGCGGGAGAAGGTACAGTGACGGGAGCCTACGAGCAGTACTTC
CARAGEGTVTGAYEQYF
>many|TRBV2|.|TRBJ1-5
TGTGCCAGCAGTGAGAAGGGAGGGCAGCCCCAGCATTTT
CASSEKGGQPQHF
>few|TRBV10-3|TRBD1|TRBJ1-2
TGTGCCAGCAGTGAACCGCAGGGGGCTTATGGCTACACCTTC
CASSEPQGAYGYTF
>.|TRBV20-1|.|TRBJ2-7
TGCAGTGCTAGGGGGTCGGCACCTATTCTCTACGAGCAGTACTTC
CSARGSAPILYEQYF